These 2 T cell receptor beta chains were sequenced from one sample in a study of blood T cells in healthy people across ages. A second roughly 6 to 12 cycle PCR used barcoded and J-beta primers. TCRdb processed the 5' RACE reads anew with MiXCR; each CDR3 protein has one entry. In the table there are roughly 1,000,000 distinct CDR3 sequences, approximately 26% of which are singletons. The sample was also linked to a second study, of T cells of mothers and their children.

Sequencing used blood. The receptors were sampled from a girl aged 2-10 years in good health.

The chain couples TRBV6-5 to TRBJ1-1; TRBD1 might be the D (5 bases). This CDR3 contains 11 residues. Trimming pared 7 bases from V and 8 bases from J, leaving 11 bases between. Germline lookup yields CDR1 MNHEY and CDR2 SVGAGI. The CDR3 nucleotides read TGTGCCAGCAAGTATGGGGCGGAAGCTTTCTTT. This translates into CASKYGAEAFF.

This clonotype was observed a few times. The V and J genes are TRBV29-1 and TRBJ2-7; weak D call: TRBD1 (6 bases). The CDR3 covers 12 residues. CDR1 and CDR2 (germline): SQVTM, ANQGSEA. Trimming removed 6 bases at V and 10 bases at J, with 19 bases between. CDR3 residues: CSVAPGPRGQYF. The CDR3, as DNA: TGCAGCGTCGCCCCGGGACCCAGGGGTCAGTACTTC.